This TCR beta chain was found in a study of STAT3 mutations in large granular lymphocyte leukemia. Study-wide context: Roughly half of the longitudinally sequenced T-LGLL patients carried detectable canonical activating STAT3 mutations. Immunosuppressive therapy was given to more than half of T-LGLL patients.

Notes on this clone: The antigen is undetermined.

The protocol was immunoSEQ multiplex PCR, while the TCRdb copy is restricted to in-frame clones and leaves out a portion. The sample records more than 15,000 clones, around 92% being singletons. The germline gives CDR1 SGDLS, CDR2 YYNGEE. The trim removed 7 bases at V and 7 bases at J, leaving 10 bases unmatched. CDR3 length: 14 residues. Study outcomes and limitations: In several patients, dominant TCR clone burden exceeded STAT3 mutant burden, suggesting STAT3 mutation arose secondarily. All newly emerging clones after therapy were STAT3 wild type. At least one immunodominant TCR beta clonotype appeared in every T-cell large granular lymphocyte leukemia patient.

Sequencing was performed on peripheral blood mononuclear cells. The TCR comes from a man in his 60s with T-cell large granular lymphocyte leukemia. Some clones in this sample may be carry-over from other donors' samples. The chain combines TRBV9 with TRBJ2-3; 9 bases agree with TRBD2. CDR3 in amino acids: CASGGSGSGYTQYF. The CDR3 DNA reads as TGTGCCAGCGGGGGTAGCGGGAGCGGTTATACGCAGTATTTT. Drawing the rest from reference TRBV9 and TRBJ2-3, the complete variable domain is DSGVTQTPKHLITATGQRVTLRCSPRSGDLSVYWYQQSLDQGLQFLIQYYNGEERAKGNILERFSAQQFPDLHSELNLSSLELGDSALYFCASGGSGSGYTQYFGPGTRLTVL.